The rows below give T cell receptor beta chains drawn from one sample of a study of blood T cell repertoires in COVID-19. TCRdb's table, derived via immunoSEQ multiplex PCR, lists solely in-frame clones and lacks some. This repertoire shows about 300,000 clones, 70% to 90% found once; its top ten account for around 5.9%. Sample: PBMCs or T cells enriched from blood (not recorded which). Receptors were obtained from a woman aged 25 to 39 who had recovered from COVID-19. Both conserved end residues are part of each CDR3. Each record gives: CDR3 length, V gene, D gene, J gene, clone size, CDR3 DNA, CDR3 protein. The D gene is left open where the match is weak. Rows give clone size only sometimes, using once, few, many, or a class for an expanded clone.

cdr3_length: 17; v_call: TRBV9; d_call: .; j_call: TRBJ2-2; clone_size: .; cdr3_nt: TGTGCCAGCAGCGTAACCACGAGGGGGTTGGGCACCGGGGAGCTGTTTTTT; cdr3_aa: CASSVTTRGLGTGELFF
cdr3_length: 16; v_call: TRBV23-1; d_call: .; j_call: TRBJ2-1; clone_size: .; cdr3_nt: TGCGCCCGCAGTCCGCCGGGGTTGAGCTCCTACAATGAGCAGTTCTTC; cdr3_aa: CARSPPGLSSYNEQFF
cdr3_length: 16; v_call: TRBV11-2; d_call: .; j_call: TRBJ2-2; clone_size: .; cdr3_nt: TGTGCCAGCAGCGTTGGGGCCAGGGTGAACACCGGGGAGCTGTTTTTT; cdr3_aa: CASSVGARVNTGELFF
cdr3_length: 11; v_call: TRBV7-3; d_call: TRBD1; j_call: TRBJ2-1; clone_size: few; cdr3_nt: TGTGCCAGCAGCACAGGGGGAGAGCAGTTCTTC; cdr3_aa: CASSTGGEQFF
cdr3_length: 11; v_call: TRBV20-1; d_call: .; j_call: TRBJ1-3; clone_size: .; cdr3_nt: TGCAGTGCTAGAGAGAGGGCTACCATATATTTT; cdr3_aa: CSARERATIYF
cdr3_length: 16; v_call: TRBV14; d_call: TRBD1; j_call: TRBJ1-1; clone_size: .; cdr3_nt: TGTGCCAGCAGCCAAATCTGGGACAGGATGAACACTGAAGCTTTCTTT; cdr3_aa: CASSQIWDRMNTEAFF
cdr3_length: 13; v_call: TRBV6-2/TRBV6-3; d_call: .; j_call: TRBJ2-5; clone_size: .; cdr3_nt: TGTGCCAGCAGTTACGGGAGAAGAGAGACCCAGTACTTC; cdr3_aa: CASSYGRRETQYF
cdr3_length: 15; v_call: TRBV7-3; d_call: .; j_call: TRBJ2-3; clone_size: .; cdr3_nt: TGTGCCAGCAGCCGGGGAGCGTTGGGCACAGATACGCAGTATTTT; cdr3_aa: CASSRGALGTDTQYF
cdr3_length: 13; v_call: TRBV5-1; d_call: .; j_call: TRBJ2-2; clone_size: .; cdr3_nt: TGCGCCAGCAGCTCTCGGGGTTCCGGGGAGCTGTTTTTT; cdr3_aa: CASSSRGSGELFF
cdr3_length: 15; v_call: TRBV15; d_call: TRBD1; j_call: TRBJ1-2; clone_size: .; cdr3_nt: TGTGCCACCAGCCGGGACAGGGGCCCCGAGTTTGGCTACACCTTC; cdr3_aa: CATSRDRGPEFGYTF
cdr3_length: 16; v_call: TRBV4-1; d_call: TRBD2; j_call: TRBJ2-3; clone_size: once; cdr3_nt: TGCGCCAGCAGCCGGGAACTAGCGGGGATCACAGATACGCAGTATTTT; cdr3_aa: CASSRELAGITDTQYF
cdr3_length: 17; v_call: TRBV5-1; d_call: .; j_call: TRBJ1-5; clone_size: .; cdr3_nt: TGCGCCAGCAGCTTGGTTGGAGGTAAAGTGGACAATCAGCCCCAGCATTTT; cdr3_aa: CASSLVGGKVDNQPQHF
cdr3_length: 19; v_call: TRBV7-5; d_call: .; j_call: TRBJ1-3; clone_size: once; cdr3_nt: TGTGCCAGAAGCTTAGAGGCACTATCCACACCAAGACCTGGAAACACCATATATTTT; cdr3_aa: CARSLEALSTPRPGNTIYF
cdr3_length: 14; v_call: TRBV5-1; d_call: .; j_call: TRBJ1-2; clone_size: .; cdr3_nt: TGCGCCAGCAGCTTGGTGGCAGGGAAGGATGGCTACACCTTC; cdr3_aa: CASSLVAGKDGYTF
cdr3_length: 13; v_call: TRBV5-1; d_call: .; j_call: TRBJ1-1; clone_size: .; cdr3_nt: TGCGCCAGCAGCTTGGTTCGCGGAACTGAAGCTTTCTTT; cdr3_aa: CASSLVRGTEAFF
cdr3_length: 14; v_call: TRBV6-5; d_call: .; j_call: TRBJ2-2; clone_size: .; cdr3_nt: TGTGCCAGCGCTCTCTCAGGGGCGGCGGGGGAGCTGTTTTTT; cdr3_aa: CASALSGAAGELFF
cdr3_length: 15; v_call: TRBV10-3; d_call: .; j_call: TRBJ1-5; clone_size: .; cdr3_nt: TGTGCCATCGGCACGGGGGGCGCAAGCAATCAGCCCCAGCATTTT; cdr3_aa: CAIGTGGASNQPQHF